This record looks at one T cell receptor beta chain sequence and its context. Its antigen is still unknown. No much larger clone is present one base from it, and per-base qualities are unavailable. This sample stems from a study of T cell responses to AZD1222 COVID-19 vaccine (dated by TCRdb to about 2021). In terms of the full investigation: Because spike-specific TCR depth and breadth did not differ between the two schedules, AZD1222 recipients who got a second dose at roughly 4 weeks were pooled with those who got a second dose at roughly 12 weeks. A total of approximately 240 trial participants underwent TCR sequencing, of whom 200 to 220 had received two doses of AZD1222 and about 26 had received two doses of the MenACWY control vaccine. Enrollment into the trials was organized by age into subgroups of 18-55, 56-69 and 70-plus years, and those subgroups contained about 150, 27 and 61 TCR-sequenced participants, respectively. Study-wide conclusions, independent of this receptor: Only six AZD1222 recipients were SARS-CoV-2 seropositive at baseline, limiting conclusions about previously exposed vaccinees. Because no day 14 peak-response samples were available, repertoires were characterized only after the peak T cell response. In the small 56-69-year group, the increase in depth fell short of significance, most likely because of low power. The vaccine-associated CD4 TCRs covered the entire spike protein, and the dominant responses fell in regions 160-218 and 743-854. Reportedly, almost half of the unique spike-specific TCRs recognized epitopes lying outside the regions that are mutated in the B.1.351 and B.1.1.7 variants. Participants were mostly white British and included more females than males, and it was suggested by the authors that clonal diversity may have been underestimated. Spike-specific TCR breadth and depth rose significantly after two AZD1222 doses compared with day 0 and with MenACWY recipients.

According to the germline V gene, CDR1 reads MNHNS and CDR2 reads SASEGT. The junction shows trimming of 0 bases on V and 2 bases on J, plus 23 bases between the germline ends. The CDR3 has 19 amino acids, counting the end cysteine and phenylalanine. The CDR3 DNA has 57 bases and is translated from base 1. The CDR3 regions of human TCRbeta chains were subjected to immunosequencing. In the paper's pipeline: TCRs in the repertoires were compared against a reference library of SARS-CoV-2-specific TCRs that had been generated with the MIRA antigen-specificity platform. Breadth was defined as the fraction of unique TCRs that were SARS-CoV-2-associated, and depth was defined as the fraction of total T cells that were SARS-CoV-2-associated. Each spike-specific TCR was assigned to its reactive spike region and to a CD4 or CD8 class using the MIRA data. Log10-transformed breadth and depth values were compared by one-way ANOVA with Sidak's multiple comparisons tests. TCRdb carries this immuneACCESS record with in-frame sequences only. Its versions omit some clonotypes, under half of them owing to an unresolved V gene in the studies checked, with the rest unexplained. V, J and clone size were drawn from that table, and D and trimming were deduced from the DNA. The sample data list under 130,000 clones, and around 89% of these were observed just once. More than 9% of the sample lies in the top ten.

The sample's time point label is to be understood as: baseline before first vaccination. Vaccinee samples came from UK trials COV001 and COV002, including a single-blind randomized controlled phase 2/3 trial of AZD1222 (ChAdOx1 nCoV-19) in healthy adults. For TCRbeta chain sequencing, PBMC samples from trial participants were taken at day 0 and at day 28 after the second dose. The TCR comes from an adult in good health. The input for sequencing was peripheral blood, taken on day 0 of AZD1222 vaccination. The chain is made from TRBV6-1 and TRBJ2-7; a tentative D match to TRBD2 spans 6 bases. The bases are TGTGCCAGCAGTGAAGCATGGGTCAGTTTCGGGCGGGGACCCTACGAGCAGTACTTC. This encodes CASSEAWVSFGRGPYEQYF.